This T cell receptor (beta chain) was found in a study of T cells in Graves' hyperthyroidism and ophthalmopathy. This clonotype was seen at least ten times. Amplification of TCR beta CDR3 regions was performed using RNA transcripts as template. The HTBI primer set served for first-round RT-PCR of the TCR CDR3. Each CDR3 protein is one row after TCRdb ran MiXCR on the multiplex PCR reads. The sample lists around 350,000 distinct CDR3 sequences; 13% to 15% were seen once. The V gene's germline CDR1 is SEHNR and CDR2 FQNEAQ (reference sequence). This CDR3 spans 16 amino acids. Trimming took 5 bases from V and 5 from J, leaving 19 bases between them.

The TCR sequence derives from a woman aged 60-75 years with Graves' ophthalmopathy. The V gene is TRBV7-9, the J gene TRBJ2-1; D ambiguous. The sample consisted of blood. The CDR3 here is CASSRNRAGSHNEQFF. CDR3 bases: TGTGCCAGCAGCCGAAACCGGGCCGGAAGCCACAATGAGCAGTTCTTC.